The next 2 T cell receptor beta chains were all read from a single sample in a study of read filtering for tumor transcriptome and immune sequencing. From 300 to 400 ng of RNA, a library with molecular barcoded alpha/delta and beta/gamma adaptors was made. TCRdb re-called the reads with MiXCR, one entry per CDR3 protein. The sample consists of 50,000 to 65,000 distinct CDR3 sequences, approximately 13% of them appearing once. The source material was a population of CD138-negative cells sorted from bone marrow. The source of these receptors is a donor at least 40 years old with multiple myeloma.

This clonotype showed up many times. The chain combines TRBV5-1 with TRBJ2-7; D is perhaps TRBD2 (6 bases). Trimming shortened V by 4 bases and J by 2 bases, and 13 bases separated the two germline ends. The CDR3 has 14 residues. Per germline, CDR1 SGHRS and CDR2 YFSETQ. The CDR3 spells CASSPRLGTYEQYF. The CDR3 nucleotides are TGCGCCAGCAGCCCACGACTAGGAACCTACGAGCAGTACTTC. Supplemented by reference TRBV5-1 and TRBJ2-7, the full variable domain reads KAGVTQTPRYLIKTRGQQVTLSCSPISGHRSVSWYQQTPGQGLQFLFEYFSETQRNKGNFPGRFSGRQFSNSRSEMNVSTLELGDSALYLCASSPRLGTYEQYFGPGTRLTVT.

For this clonotype: A much bigger clone sits one base away, suggesting this may be a read error. The chain recombines TRBV11-3 with TRBJ2-2; D uncertain. This CDR3 has 14 amino acids. Trimming cost V 4 bases and J 2 bases, with 8 bases left between them. In germline, CDR1 is SGHNT, CDR2 YENEEA. The CDR3 sequence: CASSSAVNTGELFF. As DNA, the CDR3 is TGTGCCAGCAGCTCGGCAGTTAACACCGGGGAGCTGTTTTTT. The full variable domain, its missing parts supplied by reference TRBV11-3 and TRBJ2-2, is EAGVVQSPRYKIIEKKQPVAFWCNPISGHNTLYWYLQNLGQGPELLIRYENEEAVDDSQLPKDRFSAERLKGVDSTLKIQPAELGDSAVYLCASSSAVNTGELFFGEGSRLTVL.